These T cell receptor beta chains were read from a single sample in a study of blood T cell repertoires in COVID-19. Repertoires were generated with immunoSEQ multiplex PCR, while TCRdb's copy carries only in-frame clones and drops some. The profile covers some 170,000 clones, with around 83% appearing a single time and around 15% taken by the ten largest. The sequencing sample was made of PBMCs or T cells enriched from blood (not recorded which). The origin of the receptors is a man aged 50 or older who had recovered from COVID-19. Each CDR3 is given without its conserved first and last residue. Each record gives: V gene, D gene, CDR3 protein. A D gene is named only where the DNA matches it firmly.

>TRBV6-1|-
ASSESFSYEQY
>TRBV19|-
ASSIEGQYNEQF
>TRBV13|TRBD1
ASRKTGGTEAF
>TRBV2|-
ASIGRVYQETQY
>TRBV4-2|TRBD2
ASSQGSREGETQY
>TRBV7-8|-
ASSSPGQESQETQY
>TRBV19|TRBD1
ASSKQGINYGYT
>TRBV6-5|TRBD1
ASSYSWTGEYGYT
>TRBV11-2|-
ASSLDQVSPGKYGYT
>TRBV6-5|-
ASSPGTSRQPQH
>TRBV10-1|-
ASSPLRVDYGYT
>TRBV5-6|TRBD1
ASSWRTGGKSPLH
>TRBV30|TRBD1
AWDTGTGNYGYT
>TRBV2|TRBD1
ASSGQGGEQY
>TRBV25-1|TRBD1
ASSEAGGFIYGYT
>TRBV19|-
ASVPTPGIYGYT
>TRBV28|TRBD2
ASSLAGGPTGELF
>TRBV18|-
ASSPDLGKNTEAF
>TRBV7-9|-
ASSPPAIAMNTEAF
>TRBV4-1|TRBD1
ASSQFTDRAGSLI
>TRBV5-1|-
ASSLGSRTFNYGYT
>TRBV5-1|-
ASSSTGMPTDTQY
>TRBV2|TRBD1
ASSTGTDLSEQY
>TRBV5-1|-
ASSRIDSWNTEAF
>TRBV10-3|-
AISESQSVNEQF
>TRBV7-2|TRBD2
ASSLASGVEQF